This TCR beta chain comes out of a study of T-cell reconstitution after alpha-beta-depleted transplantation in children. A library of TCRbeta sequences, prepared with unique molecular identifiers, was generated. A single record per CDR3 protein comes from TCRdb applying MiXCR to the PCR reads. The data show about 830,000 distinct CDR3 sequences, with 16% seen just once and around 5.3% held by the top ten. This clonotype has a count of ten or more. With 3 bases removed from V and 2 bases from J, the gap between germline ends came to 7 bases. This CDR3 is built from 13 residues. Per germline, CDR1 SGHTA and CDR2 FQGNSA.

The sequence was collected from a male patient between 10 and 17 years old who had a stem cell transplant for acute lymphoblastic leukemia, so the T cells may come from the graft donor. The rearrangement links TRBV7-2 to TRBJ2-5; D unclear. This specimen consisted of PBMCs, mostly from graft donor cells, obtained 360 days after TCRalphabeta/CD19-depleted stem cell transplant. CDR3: CASSLARQETQYF. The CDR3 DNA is TGTGCCAGCAGCTTGGCCCGGCAAGAGACCCAGTACTTC.